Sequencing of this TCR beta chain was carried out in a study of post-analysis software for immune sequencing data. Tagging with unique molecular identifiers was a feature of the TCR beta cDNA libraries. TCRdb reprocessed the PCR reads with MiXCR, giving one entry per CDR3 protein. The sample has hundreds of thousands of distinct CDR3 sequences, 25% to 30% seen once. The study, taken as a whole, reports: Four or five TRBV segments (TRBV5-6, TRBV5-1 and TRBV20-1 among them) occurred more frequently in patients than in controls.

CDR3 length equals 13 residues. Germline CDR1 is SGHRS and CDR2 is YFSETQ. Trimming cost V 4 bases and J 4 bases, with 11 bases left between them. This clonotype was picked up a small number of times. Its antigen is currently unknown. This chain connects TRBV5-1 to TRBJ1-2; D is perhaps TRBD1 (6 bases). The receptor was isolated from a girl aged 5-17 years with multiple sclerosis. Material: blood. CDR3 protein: CASSVGQAYGYTF. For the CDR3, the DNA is TGCGCCAGCAGCGTGGGACAAGCCTATGGCTACACCTTC.